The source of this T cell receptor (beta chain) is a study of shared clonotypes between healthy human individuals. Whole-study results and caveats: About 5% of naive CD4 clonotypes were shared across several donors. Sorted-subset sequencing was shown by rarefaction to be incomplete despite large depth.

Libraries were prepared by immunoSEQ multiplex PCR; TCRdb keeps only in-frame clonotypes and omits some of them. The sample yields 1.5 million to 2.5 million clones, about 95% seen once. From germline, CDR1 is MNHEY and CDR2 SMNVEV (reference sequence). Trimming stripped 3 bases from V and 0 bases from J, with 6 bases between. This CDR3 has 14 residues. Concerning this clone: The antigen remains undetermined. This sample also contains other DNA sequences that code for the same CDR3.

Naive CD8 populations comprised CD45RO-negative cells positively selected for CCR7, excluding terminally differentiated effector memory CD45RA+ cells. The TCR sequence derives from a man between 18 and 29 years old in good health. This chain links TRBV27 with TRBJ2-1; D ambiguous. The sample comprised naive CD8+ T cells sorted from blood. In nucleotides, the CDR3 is TGTGCCAGCAGTTTGGTAGGCTCCTACAATGAGCAGTTCTTC. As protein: CASSLVGSYNEQFF.